Listed here are 6 T cell receptor beta chains from one sample, sequenced in a study of blood T cell repertoires in COVID-19. Clones were read by immunoSEQ multiplex PCR, and TCRdb kept only the in-frame ones, dropping some. Here the sample spans a few hundred thousand clones, about nine tenths being singletons. The sample was peripheral blood. These receptor sequences come from a man over 45 with acute or convalescent COVID-19.

The J gene is TRBJ1-1, the V gene TRBV13, with 9 nucleotides matching TRBD1. The V segment lost 2 bases and the J segment 0 bases; nucleotides outside the gene matches: 7. The CDR3 is 17 amino acids. Germline CDR1 and CDR2: PRHDT and FYEKMQ (reference sequence). CDR3 sequence (DNA): TGTGCCAGCAGCTTATCACAGGGGGCCGGAGTGAACACTGAAGCTTTCTTT. This encodes CASSLSQGAGVNTEAFF. The whole variable domain, filled in from reference TRBV13 and TRBJ1-1, reads AAGVIQSPRHLIKEKRETATLKCYPIPRHDTVYWYQQGPGQDPQFLISFYEKMQSDKGSIPDRFSAQQFSDYHSELNMSSLELGDSALYFCASSLSQGAGVNTEAFFGQGTRLTVV.

The V gene is TRBV5-5, the J gene TRBJ1-4; TRBD1 matches 8 bases. With V trimmed by 4 bases and J by 8 bases, 10 bases remained unmatched. The length of the CDR3 is 15 residues. Germline V CDR1 and CDR2: SGHKS, YYEKEE (reference sequence). This CDR3 is CASSPTGTGGEKLFF. The DNA of the CDR3 is TGTGCCAGCAGCCCCACCGGGACAGGTGGGGAAAAACTGTTTTTT.

The CDR3 bases are TGTGCCAGCATGCAGGGAATCCACGAGCAGTACTTC. It encodes CASMQGIHEQYF. The chain is built from TRBV6-5 and TRBJ2-7; tentatively, D is TRBD1 (5 bases). Germline CDR1 is MNHEY and CDR2 is SVGAGI. This CDR3 region has 12 residues. V was shortened by 7 bases and J by 5 bases, with 12 bases between the two germline ends.

The chain recombines TRBV11-2 with TRBJ1-1; D unresolved. Per germline, CDR1 SGHAT and CDR2 FQNNGV. V was cut by 2 bases and J by 11 bases, with 15 bases left in between. The CDR3 totals 13 residues. The CDR3 DNA reads TGTGCCAGCAGCTTAAATGGGCCGTCGTTGGCTTTCTTT. Its protein is CASSLNGPSLAFF.

The chain is built from TRBV5-4 and TRBJ2-1; 7 positions agree with TRBD2. The CDR3 consists of 15 residues. Looked up from germline, CDR1 is SGHNT and CDR2 is YYREEE (reference sequence). V was clipped by 4 bases and J by 0 bases; unmatched bases: 4. The CDR3 sequence is CASSRSGYSYNEQFF. The CDR3 DNA reads TGTGCCAGCAGCCGTAGCGGGTACTCCTACAATGAGCAGTTCTTC.

The chain employs TRBV11-2 and TRBJ1-1; 7 bases line up with TRBD1. J lost 0 bases, V lost 4 bases, and 2 bases had no gene match. Germline V gene data show CDR1 as SGHAT and CDR2 as FQNNGV. The CDR3 totals 14 residues. The CDR3 sequence is CASSWGQLNTEAFF. In nucleotides, the CDR3 is TGTGCCAGCAGCTGGGGACAGTTGAACACTGAAGCTTTCTTT.